Included here is one TCR beta chain sequence, with context. This sample stems from a study of T cell changes during pregnancy in multiple sclerosis. Assay: immunoSEQ multiplex PCR; the TCRdb copy retains only in-frame clones and omits some. The sample yields about 100,000 clones, around 92% seen once. V lost 1 base and J lost 8, with 17 bases in between. CDR3 size: 14 residues. The germline V gene encodes CDR1 GTSNPN and CDR2 SVGIG (reference sequence). This rearrangement joins TRBV30 to TRBJ1-2; D possibly corresponds to TRBD1 (6 bases). This material consisted of peripheral blood, taken after pregnancy. This clonotype was sampled from a female donor with multiple sclerosis, enrolled in a pregnancy study. Here the CDR3 reads CAWSEQGYLDGYTF. As DNA, the CDR3 is TGTGCCTGGAGTGAACAGGGATATCTTGACGGCTACACCTTC.